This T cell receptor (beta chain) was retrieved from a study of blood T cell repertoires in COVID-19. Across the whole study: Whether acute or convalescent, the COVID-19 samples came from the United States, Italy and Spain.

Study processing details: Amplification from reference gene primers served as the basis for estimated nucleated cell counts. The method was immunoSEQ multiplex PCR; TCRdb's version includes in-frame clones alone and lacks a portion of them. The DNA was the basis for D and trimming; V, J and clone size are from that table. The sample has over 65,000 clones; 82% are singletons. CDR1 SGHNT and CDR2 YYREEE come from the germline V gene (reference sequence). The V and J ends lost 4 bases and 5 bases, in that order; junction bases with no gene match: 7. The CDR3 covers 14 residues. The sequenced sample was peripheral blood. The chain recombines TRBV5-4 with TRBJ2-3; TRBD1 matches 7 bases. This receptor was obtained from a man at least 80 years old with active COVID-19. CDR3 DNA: TGTGCCAGCAGCCGAGACAGGGTTGGAGATACGCAGTATTTT. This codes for CASSRDRVGDTQYF.